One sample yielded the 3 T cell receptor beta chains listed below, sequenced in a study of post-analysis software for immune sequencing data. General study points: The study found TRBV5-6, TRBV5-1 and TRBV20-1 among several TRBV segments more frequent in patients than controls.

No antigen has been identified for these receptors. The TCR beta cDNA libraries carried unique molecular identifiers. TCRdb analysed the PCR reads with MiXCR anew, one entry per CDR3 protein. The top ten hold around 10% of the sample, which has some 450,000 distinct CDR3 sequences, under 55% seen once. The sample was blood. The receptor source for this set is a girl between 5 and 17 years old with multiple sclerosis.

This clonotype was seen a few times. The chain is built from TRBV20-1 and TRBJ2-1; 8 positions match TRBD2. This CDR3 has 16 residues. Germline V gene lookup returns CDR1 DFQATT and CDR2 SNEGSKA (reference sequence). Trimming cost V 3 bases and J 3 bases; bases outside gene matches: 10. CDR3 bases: TGCAGTGCTAGGACGTCAACTAGCGGCAGCTACAATGAGCAGTTCTTC. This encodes CSARTSTSGSYNEQFF.

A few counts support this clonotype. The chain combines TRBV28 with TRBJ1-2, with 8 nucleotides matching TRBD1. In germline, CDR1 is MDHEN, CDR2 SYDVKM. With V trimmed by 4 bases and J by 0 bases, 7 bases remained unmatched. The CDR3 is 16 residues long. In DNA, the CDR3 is TGTGCCAGCAGTTGGGGGACAGGTGGGGCTAACTATGGCTACACCTTC. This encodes CASSWGTGGANYGYTF.

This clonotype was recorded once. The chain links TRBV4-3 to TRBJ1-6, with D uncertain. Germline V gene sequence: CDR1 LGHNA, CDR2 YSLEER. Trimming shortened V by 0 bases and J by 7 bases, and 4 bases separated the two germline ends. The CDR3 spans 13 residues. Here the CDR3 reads CASSQDYNSPLHF. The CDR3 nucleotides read TGCGCCAGCAGCCAAGATTACAATTCACCCCTCCACTTT.